This paragraph reports one TCR beta chain. Per the germline V gene, CDR1 is SGDLS and CDR2 is YYNGEE. The junction had 4 bases not matched to a gene; V was cut back by 3 bases and J by 3 bases. The CDR3 extends over 15 amino acids. The sample belongs to a study of T cell responses to AZD1222 COVID-19 vaccine. Here immunoSEQ multiplex PCR was the method, and the copy in TCRdb shows in-frame clones only, minus some. The data hold about 140,000 clones, with 85% to 95% observed a single time. This material consisted of peripheral blood, taken on day 0 of MenACWY control vaccination. The TCR comes from an adult in good health. The chain couples TRBV9 to TRBJ2-1, with 9 positions matching TRBD2. CDR3: CASSGLADFYNEQFF. The DNA of the CDR3 is TGTGCCAGCAGCGGACTAGCGGATTTCTACAATGAGCAGTTCTTC.